The clone carrying this T cell receptor beta chain has ten or more counts. This entry is derived from a study of early T cells in non-severe SARS-CoV-2 infection. Using its own MiXCR run on the 5' RACE reads, TCRdb lists one record per CDR3 protein. Of roughly 55,000 distinct CDR3 sequences in the sample, about 9.9% are singletons; the top ten hold roughly a tenth. The V end lost 0 bases, the J end lost 3 bases, and 9 bases lay between the germline ends. Germline lookup yields CDR1 LGHDT and CDR2 YNNKEL (reference sequence). The CDR3 has 14 residues. The specimen sequenced was whole blood. The source is an adult who was a healthcare worker with PCR-confirmed SARS-CoV-2 infection or an uninfected control (not recorded which). The V call is TRBV3-1, the J call TRBJ2-7; D is uncertain. The CDR3 region has the DNA TGTGCCAGCAGCCAAGATTTCACGGACTACGAGCAGTACTTC. It translates to CASSQDFTDYEQYF.